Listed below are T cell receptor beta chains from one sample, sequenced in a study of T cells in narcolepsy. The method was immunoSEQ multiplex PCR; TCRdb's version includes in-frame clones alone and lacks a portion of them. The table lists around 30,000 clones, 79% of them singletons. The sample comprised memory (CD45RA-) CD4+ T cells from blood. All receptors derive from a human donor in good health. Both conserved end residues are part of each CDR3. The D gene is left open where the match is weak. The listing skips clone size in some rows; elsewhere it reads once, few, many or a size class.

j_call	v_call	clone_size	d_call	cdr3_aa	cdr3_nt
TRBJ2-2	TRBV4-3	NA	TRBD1	CASSQEGQGPQANTGELFF	TGCGCCAGCAGCCAAGAAGGACAGGGGCCTCAGGCGAACACCGGGGAGCTGTTTTTT
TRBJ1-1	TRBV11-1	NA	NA	CASSSNRGNEAFF	TGTGCCAGCAGTTCCAACCGGGGCAATGAAGCTTTCTTT
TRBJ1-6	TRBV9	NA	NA	CASSAKGGARNNSPLHF	TGTGCCAGCAGCGCTAAGGGGGGGGCCCGAAATAATTCACCCCTCCACTTT
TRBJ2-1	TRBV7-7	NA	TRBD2	CASSLGLASEQFF	TGTGCTAGCAGCTTGGGACTAGCTTCTGAGCAGTTCTTC
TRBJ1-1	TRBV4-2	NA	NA	CASSQWGTDAFF	TGTGCCAGCAGCCAGTGGGGGACGGACGCTTTCTTT
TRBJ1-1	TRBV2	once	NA	CASNREMNTEAFF	TGTGCCAGCAATCGGGAGATGAACACTGAAGCTTTCTTT
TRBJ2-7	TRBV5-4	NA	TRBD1	CASSFLGGVPYGEQYF	TGTGCCAGCAGCTTTCTAGGGGGCGTTCCGTATGGCGAGCAGTACTTC
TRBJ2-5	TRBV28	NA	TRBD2	CASRTGTSLETQYF	TGTGCCAGCAGAACCGGGACTAGCTTAGAGACCCAGTACTTC
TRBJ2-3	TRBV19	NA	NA	CASSISRVVTDTQYF	TGTGCCAGTAGTATCTCCAGGGTAGTCACAGATACGCAGTATTTT
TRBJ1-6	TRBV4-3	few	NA	CASSQDSAGNSPLHF	TGCGCCAGCAGCCAAGATTCCGCAGGGAATTCACCCCTCCACTTT
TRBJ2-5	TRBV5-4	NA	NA	CASSLDRPETQYF	TGTGCCAGCAGCTTGGACCGGCCAGAGACCCAGTACTTC
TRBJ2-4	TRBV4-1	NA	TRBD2	CASSLSGTSQKNIQYF	TGCGCCAGCAGCCTGTCCGGGACTAGCCAGAAAAACATTCAGTACTTC
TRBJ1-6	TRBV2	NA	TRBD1	CASSEEQGRNSPLHF	TGTGCCAGCAGTGAAGAACAGGGGAGGAATTCACCCCTCCACTTT
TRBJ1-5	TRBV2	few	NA	CASTRDHNQPQHF	TGTGCCAGCACCCGGGACCACAATCAGCCCCAGCATTTT
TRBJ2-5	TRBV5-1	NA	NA	CASSLGPGGYQETQYF	TGCGCCAGCAGCTTGGGGCCAGGGGGGTACCAAGAGACCCAGTACTTC
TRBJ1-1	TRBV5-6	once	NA	CASSLLRDRLGAFF	TGTGCCAGCAGCTTGTTAAGGGACCGCCTTGGAGCTTTCTTT